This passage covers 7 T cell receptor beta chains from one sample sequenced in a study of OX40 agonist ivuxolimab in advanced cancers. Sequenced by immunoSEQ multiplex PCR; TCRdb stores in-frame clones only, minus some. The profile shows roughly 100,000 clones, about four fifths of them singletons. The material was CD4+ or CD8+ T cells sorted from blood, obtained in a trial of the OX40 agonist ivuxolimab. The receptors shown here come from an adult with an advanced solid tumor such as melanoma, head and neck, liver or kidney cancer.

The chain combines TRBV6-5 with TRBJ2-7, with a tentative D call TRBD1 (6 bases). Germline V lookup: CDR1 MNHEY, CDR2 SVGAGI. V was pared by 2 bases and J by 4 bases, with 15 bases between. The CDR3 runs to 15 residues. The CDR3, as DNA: TGTGCCAGCAGTTACAGTGTGGGGGACATTTACGAGCAGTACTTC. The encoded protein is CASSYSVGDIYEQYF.

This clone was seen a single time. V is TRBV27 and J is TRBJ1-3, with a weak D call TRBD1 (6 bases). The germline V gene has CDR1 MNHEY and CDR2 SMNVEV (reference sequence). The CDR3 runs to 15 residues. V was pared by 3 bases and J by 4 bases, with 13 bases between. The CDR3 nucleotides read TGTGCCAGCAGTTTGGGTCGGACAGCAGGAAACACCATATATTTT. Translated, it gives CASSLGRTAGNTIYF.

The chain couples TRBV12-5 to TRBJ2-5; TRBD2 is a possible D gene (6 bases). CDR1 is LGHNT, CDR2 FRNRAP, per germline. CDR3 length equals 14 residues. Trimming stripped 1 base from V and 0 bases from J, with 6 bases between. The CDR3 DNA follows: TGTGCTAGTGGTTTGGGGGGGGACCAAGAGACCCAGTACTTC. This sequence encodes CASGLGGDQETQYF. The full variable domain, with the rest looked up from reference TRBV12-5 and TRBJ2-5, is DARVTQTPRHKVTEMGQEVTMRCQPILGHNTVFWYRQTMMQGLELLAYFRNRAPLDDSGMPKDRFSAEMPDATLATLKIQPSEPRDSAVYFCASGLGGDQETQYFGPGTRLLVL.

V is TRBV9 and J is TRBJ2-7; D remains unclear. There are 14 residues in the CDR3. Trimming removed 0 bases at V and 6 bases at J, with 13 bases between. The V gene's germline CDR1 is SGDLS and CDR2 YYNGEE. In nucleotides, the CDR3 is TGTGCCAGCAGCGTAGGGCTAGTCGCCTCCGAGCAGTACTTC. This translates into CASSVGLVASEQYF.

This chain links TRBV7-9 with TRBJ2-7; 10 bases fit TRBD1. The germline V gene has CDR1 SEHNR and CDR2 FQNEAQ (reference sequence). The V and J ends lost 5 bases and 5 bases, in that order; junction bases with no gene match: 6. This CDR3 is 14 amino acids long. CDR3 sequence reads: CASSQDRGLDEQYF. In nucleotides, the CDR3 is TGTGCCAGCAGCCAAGACAGGGGGCTCGACGAGCAGTACTTC.

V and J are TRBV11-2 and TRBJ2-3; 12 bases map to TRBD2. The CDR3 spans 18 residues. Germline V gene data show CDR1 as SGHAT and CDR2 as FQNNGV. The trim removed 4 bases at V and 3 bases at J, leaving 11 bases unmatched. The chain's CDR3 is CASSSEWASGRETDTQYF. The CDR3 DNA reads TGTGCCAGCAGCTCCGAATGGGCTAGCGGGAGGGAAACAGATACGCAGTATTTT.

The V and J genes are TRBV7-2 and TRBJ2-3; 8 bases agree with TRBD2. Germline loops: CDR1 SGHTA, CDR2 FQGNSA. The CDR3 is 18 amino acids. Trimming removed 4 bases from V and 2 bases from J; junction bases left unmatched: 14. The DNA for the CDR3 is TGTGCCAGCAGCTCGAGCGCCGTCTGGCGGGGGGACACAGATACGCAGTATTTT. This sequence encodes CASSSSAVWRGDTDTQYF.